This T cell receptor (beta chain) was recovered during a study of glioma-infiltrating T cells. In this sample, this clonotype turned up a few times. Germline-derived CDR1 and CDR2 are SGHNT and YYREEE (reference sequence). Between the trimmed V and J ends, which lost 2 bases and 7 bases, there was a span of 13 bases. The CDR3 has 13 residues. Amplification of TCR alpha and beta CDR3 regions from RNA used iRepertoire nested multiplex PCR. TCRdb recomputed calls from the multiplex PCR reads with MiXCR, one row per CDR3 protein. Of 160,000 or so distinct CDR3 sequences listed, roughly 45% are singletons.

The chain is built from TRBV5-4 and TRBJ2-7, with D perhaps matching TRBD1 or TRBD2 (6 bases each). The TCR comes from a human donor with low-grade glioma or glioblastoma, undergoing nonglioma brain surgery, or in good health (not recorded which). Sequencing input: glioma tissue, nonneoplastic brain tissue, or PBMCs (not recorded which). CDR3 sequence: CASSFGGHGEQYF. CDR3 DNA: TGTGCCAGCAGCTTTGGGGGGCATGGGGAGCAGTACTTC.